This T cell receptor beta chain was identified during a study of beta chain features in type 1 diabetes. Study results and caveats: In cDNA sequencing, cells with high TCR expression could be over-represented.

This clone was recorded at least ten times. What it recognizes is unknown. All of the isolated RNA was reverse transcribed, so expressed TCRB transcripts were sequenced. TCRdb's table, derived via immunoSEQ multiplex PCR, lists solely in-frame clones and lacks some. This sample carries 300,000 to 350,000 clones, approximately 8% of them seen once, and the ten largest clones take approximately 0.47%. Per donor, one heparinised blood draw averaged approximately 120 mL. Over 95% purity was reached by all sorted populations. The source is a woman aged 18-30 years in good health. What was sequenced was central memory CD4+ T cells from blood.

DNA of the CDR3: TGTGCCAGCAGTTTTGCGGGGGCGGGGAGAAATGAGCAGTTCTTC. Its protein product is CASSFAGAGRNEQFF. The V and J genes are TRBV27 and TRBJ2-1; TRBD2 might be the D (7 bases). With 3 bases removed from V and 7 bases from J, the gap between germline ends came to 16 bases. This CDR3 region has 15 residues. Germline V lookup: CDR1 MNHEY, CDR2 SMNVEV (reference sequence).